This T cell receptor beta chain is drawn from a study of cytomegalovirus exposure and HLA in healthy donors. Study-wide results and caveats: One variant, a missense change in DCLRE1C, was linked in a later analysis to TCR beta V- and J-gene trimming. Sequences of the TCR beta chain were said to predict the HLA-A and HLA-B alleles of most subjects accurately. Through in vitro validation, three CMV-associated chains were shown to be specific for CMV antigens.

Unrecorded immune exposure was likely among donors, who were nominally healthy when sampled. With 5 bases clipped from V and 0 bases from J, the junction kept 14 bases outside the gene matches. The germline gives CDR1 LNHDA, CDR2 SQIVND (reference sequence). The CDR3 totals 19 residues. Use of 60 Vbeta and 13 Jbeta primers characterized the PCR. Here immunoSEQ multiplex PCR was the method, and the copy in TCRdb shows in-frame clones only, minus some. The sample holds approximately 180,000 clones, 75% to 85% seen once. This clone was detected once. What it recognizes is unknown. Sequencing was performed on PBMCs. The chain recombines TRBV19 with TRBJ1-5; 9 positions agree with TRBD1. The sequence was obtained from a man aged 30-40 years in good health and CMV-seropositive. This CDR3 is CASSQGGDRASYSNQPQHF. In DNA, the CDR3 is TGTGCCAGTAGTCAAGGGGGGGACAGGGCGTCTTATAGCAATCAGCCCCAGCATTTT.